One sample yielded the 28 T cell receptor beta chains listed below, sequenced in a study of T cell responses to AZD1222 COVID-19 vaccine (dated by TCRdb to the early 2020s). The time point label here, explained by the study, means: about 28 days (+/-7) after the second vaccine dose. Receptor libraries were prepared by the immunoSEQ multiplex PCR assay. TCRdb's version of the immuneACCESS table is confined to in-frame rearrangements and falls short of the full clone set. An unresolved V gene accounts for under half of the shortfall where checked; the remainder is of unknown origin. Across this sample there are 110,000 to 150,000 clones, with approximately 90% seen only once. Clones ranked in the top ten supply approximately 2% of the sample. This specimen consisted of peripheral blood, obtained 28 days after the second AZD1222 dose. Every receptor here comes from an adult who received the AZD1222 COVID-19 vaccine.

This chain uses TRBV2 with TRBJ2-3; D is possibly TRBD1 or TRBD2 (5 bases each). Trimming left V 1 base short and J 3 bases short, with 8 bases between. This CDR3 is 14 amino acids long. The germline V gene has CDR1 SNHLY and CDR2 FYNNEI. The DNA for the CDR3 is TGTGCCAGCAGTGAAGAATGGGGGACAGATACGCAGTATTTT. Translated: CASSEEWGTDTQYF.

The rearrangement uses TRBV6-2 or TRBV6-3 and TRBJ1-3; no firm D call. V was cut by 2 bases and J by 5 bases, with 10 bases left in between. Germline V gene sequence: CDR1 MNHEY, CDR2 SVGEGT. The CDR3 totals 14 residues. The CDR3: CASSYDARRNTIYF. The DNA for the CDR3 is TGTGCCAGCAGTTACGATGCGCGAAGAAACACCATATATTTT.

The J gene is TRBJ1-2, the V gene TRBV6-1, with 9 bases matching TRBD1. The V gene's germline CDR1 is MNHNS and CDR2 SASEGT. The CDR3 is 15 residues long. Germline trimming cut 0 bases from V and 8 bases from J; bases unmatched to any gene: 7. In DNA form, the CDR3 reads TGTGCCAGCAGTGAAGCCGGACAGGGGTCGGGAGGCTACACCTTC. The encoded protein is CASSEAGQGSGGYTF.

This clone was observed a single time. The genes are TRBV2 and TRBJ1-5; no clear D. The CDR3 consists of 13 residues. V was cut by 7 bases and J by 0 bases, with 7 bases left in between. Germline V CDR1 and CDR2: SNHLY, FYNNEI. For the CDR3, the DNA is TGTGCCAGCATGCGATATAGCAATCAGCCCCAGCATTTT. Its translation is CASMRYSNQPQHF.

CDR3 protein: CASSRDLKNIQYF. CDR3 DNA sequence: TGTGCCAGCAGCCGGGACCTCAAAAACATTCAGTACTTC. The V call is TRBV11-1, the J call TRBJ2-4; D may match TRBD1 or TRBD2 (5 bases each). The V and J ends lost 5 bases and 3 bases respectively, with 8 bases between them. The CDR3 is 13 residues long. Looked up from germline, CDR1 is SGHAT and CDR2 is FQDESV (reference sequence).

This clone was observed once. The rearrangement links TRBV7-3 to TRBJ2-3, with TRBD1 matching 10 bases. This CDR3 region has 16 residues. Germline V gives CDR1 SGHTA, CDR2 FQGTGA. The V gene end was trimmed by 1 base and the J gene end by 6 bases; junction bases not matched to a gene: 7. CDR3 DNA: TGTGCCAGCAGCTTAATGGGACAGGGGCTCTCGGATACGCAGTATTTT. This gives the protein CASSLMGQGLSDTQYF.

The chain has TRBV24-1 and TRBJ2-3; D tentatively reads TRBD1 or TRBD2 (5 bases each). Deletions cut 4 bases from V and 2 bases from J, with 9 bases between. The germline V gene encodes CDR1 KGHDR and CDR2 SFDVKD. The CDR3 is 14 amino acids. CDR3 loop: CATSESGTTDTQYF. In nucleotides, the CDR3 is TGTGCCACCAGTGAGTCCGGGACCACAGATACGCAGTATTTT.

This clone showed up just once. The gene calls are TRBV5-1 and TRBJ1-3, with 9 bases that match TRBD1. The CDR3 is made up of 15 amino acids. Germline trimming cut 4 bases from V and 4 bases from J; bases unmatched to any gene: 6. Germline CDR1 is SGHRS and CDR2 is YFSETQ. The CDR3 sequence: CASSADRGEGNTIYF. Here the CDR3 DNA reads TGCGCCAGCAGCGCTGACAGGGGGGAAGGAAACACCATATATTTT.

This clone was seen a single time. The CDR3 region is CAWTPGANTEAFF. DNA of the CDR3: TGTGCCTGGACCCCTGGGGCCAACACTGAAGCTTTCTTT. The chain links TRBV30 to TRBJ1-1; perhaps TRBD1 as D (5 bases). The CDR3 covers 13 residues. Trimming left V 4 bases short and J 2 bases short, with 11 bases between. Looked up from germline, CDR1 is GTSNPN and CDR2 is SVGIG (reference sequence).

The rearrangement links TRBV25-1 to TRBJ1-1, with D tentatively TRBD1 (5 bases). CDR1 is MGHDK and CDR2 is SYGVNS in the germline V gene. Trimming pared 5 bases from V and 3 bases from J, leaving 16 bases between. The CDR3 runs to 15 residues. The CDR3 DNA sequence: TGTGCCAGCAGTCAACGCCCAGGGAGGGACACTGAAGCTTTCTTT. This codes for CASSQRPGRDTEAFF.

The chain couples TRBV2 to TRBJ2-2; D possibly uses TRBD1 or TRBD2 (5 bases each). Germline assignment: CDR1 SNHLY and CDR2 FYNNEI. The CDR3 covers 16 residues. With 7 bases removed from V and 5 bases from J, the gap between germline ends came to 20 bases. For the CDR3, the DNA is TGTGCCAGCACCGGTACGGGGACCTGGGTAACCGGGGAGCTGTTTTTT. It is translated as CASTGTGTWVTGELFF.

To note about this clone: One junction end disagrees with the germline gene, perhaps due to a read error. The V and J genes are TRBV7-2 and TRBJ1-2; TRBD1 matches at 7 bases. The CDR3 covers 13 residues. Germline V CDR1 and CDR2: SGHTA, FQGNSA. CDR3 DNA: TGTGCCAGCAGCGTACTAAGACAGGGAAAGGTGGCCTTC. This encodes CASSVLRQGKVAF.

V and J are TRBV7-2 and TRBJ1-2, with D perhaps matching TRBD1 (5 bases). The ends were cut back, 1 base at V and 4 bases at J, with 10 bases in the middle. CDR3 length: 14 residues. CDR1 and CDR2 (germline): SGHTA, FQGNSA. This chain's CDR3 is CASSLERGLYGYTF. The CDR3 DNA follows: TGTGCCAGCAGCTTAGAGAGGGGCCTCTATGGCTACACCTTC.

The chain is built from TRBV19 and TRBJ1-2, with D uncertain. The CDR3 covers 18 residues. V was clipped by 5 bases and J by 0 bases, with 22 bases between them. Germline V CDR1 and CDR2: LNHDA, SQIVND (reference sequence). Written as DNA, the CDR3 is TGTGCCAGTAGTTCACGAAGAGGGAGCTCCGGCGCTAACTATGGCTACACCTTC. It encodes CASSSRRGSSGANYGYTF.

V and J are TRBV7-2 and TRBJ1-5; D possibly corresponds to TRBD1 (5 bases). The CDR3 covers 14 residues. The V end lost 1 base, the J end lost 6 bases, and 10 bases lay between the germline ends. The germline CDR1 and CDR2 sequences are SGHTA and FQGNSA. CDR3 DNA: TGTGCCAGCAGCTTAGGGGGGGTAGGTCAGCCCCAGCATTTT. The encoded protein is CASSLGGVGQPQHF.

The V gene is TRBV18, the J gene TRBJ1-5, with TRBD1 matching over 7 bases. Germline V gene data show CDR1 as KGHSH and CDR2 as LQKENI. Trimming took 0 bases from V and 5 from J; bases not matched to a gene: 4. CDR3 length: 15 residues. As DNA, the CDR3 is TGTGCCAGCTCACCACCCGAGGGGGCTCATCAGCCCCAGCATTTT. Protein sequence: CASSPPEGAHQPQHF.

The chain is built from TRBV7-8 and TRBJ2-5; 8 nucleotides align to TRBD1. This CDR3 is 18 amino acids long. Germline CDR1 is SGHVS and CDR2 is FQNEAQ. V gave up 2 bases and J gave up 3 bases; unmatched junction bases: 14. The DNA for the CDR3 is TGTGCCAGCAGCTTATCGGACAGGGATAAGTTGTGGAAAGAGACCCAGTACTTC. Its protein is CASSLSDRDKLWKETQYF. Filled out from reference TRBV7-8 and TRBJ2-5, the complete variable domain reads GAGVSQSPRYKVAKRGQDVALRCDPISGHVSLFWYQQALGQGPEFLTYFQNEAQLDKSGLPSDRFFAERPEGSVSTLKIQRTQQEDSAVYLCASSLSDRDKLWKETQYFGPGTRLLVL.

The V gene is TRBV30, the J gene TRBJ1-1, with D hard to call. This CDR3 is built from 14 residues. From germline, CDR1 is GTSNPN and CDR2 SVGIG (reference sequence). The V and J ends lost 2 bases and 5 bases respectively, with 15 bases between them. The CDR3 coding sequence is TGTGCCTGGAGTCCGGTCACCGCAAGGACTGAAGCTTTCTTT. This gives the protein CAWSPVTARTEAFF.

V usage is TRBV6-2 or TRBV6-3 and J usage is TRBJ1-5; D ambiguous. Germline values: CDR1 MNHEY, CDR2 SVGEGT. This CDR3 is built from 16 residues. Trimming pared 6 bases from V and 3 bases from J, leaving 18 bases between. The CDR3: CASSPTRAVPNQPQHF. The CDR3 region has the DNA TGTGCCAGCAGCCCTACGAGGGCAGTCCCCAATCAGCCCCAGCATTTT.

This sequence joins TRBV7-2 and TRBJ2-6, with D maybe TRBD1 (6 bases). Deletions cut 3 bases from V and 0 bases from J, with 15 bases between. Germline V gene sequence: CDR1 SGHTA, CDR2 FQGNSA. The CDR3 consists of 18 residues. CDR3 in amino acids: CASSLWTTGISGANVLTF. The CDR3 DNA sequence: TGTGCCAGCAGCTTGTGGACAACAGGGATCTCTGGGGCCAACGTCCTGACTTTC.

This clone was seen only once. The chain uses TRBV5-1 and TRBJ2-3; D is ambiguous. The CDR3 runs to 14 residues. V was clipped by 0 bases and J by 4 bases, with 9 bases between them. From germline, CDR1 is SGHRS and CDR2 YFSETQ. For the CDR3, the DNA is TGCGCCAGCAGCTTGGCCCGTAATCCAGATACGCAGTATTTT. Translation: CASSLARNPDTQYF.

V is TRBV6-5 and J is TRBJ2-2, with TRBD1 matching over 8 bases. Per the germline V gene, CDR1 is MNHEY and CDR2 is SVGAGI. The CDR3 runs to 14 residues. Unmatched junction bases numbered 6, after V lost 8 bases and J lost 4 bases. The CDR3 DNA is TGTGCCAGCCAGGGACAGGTAGTCACCGGGGAGCTGTTTTTT. Protein product: CASQGQVVTGELFF.

The chain joins TRBV7-9 to TRBJ1-1; D may be TRBD1 (5 bases). Per germline, CDR1 SEHNR and CDR2 FQNEAQ (reference sequence). Deletions cut 1 base from V and 0 bases from J, with 9 bases between. The CDR3 is made up of 15 amino acids. The CDR3 DNA sequence: TGTGCCAGCAGCTTAGGACAGTCCATGAACACTGAAGCTTTCTTT. This encodes CASSLGQSMNTEAFF.

The genes are TRBV19 and TRBJ1-4; 8 nucleotides match TRBD1. Germline CDR1 LNHDA, CDR2 SQIVND (reference sequence). The V segment lost 6 bases and the J segment 8 bases; nucleotides outside the gene matches: 8. The CDR3 spans 14 residues. The CDR3 nucleotides read TGTGCCAGTAGGAGGGGGACAGGCAGGGAAAAACTGTTTTTT. Translated: CASRRGTGREKLFF.

This clone has only a few counts. The gene calls are TRBV19 and TRBJ2-2, with 9 bases that match TRBD1. Trimming cost V 1 base and J 7 bases; bases outside gene matches: 7. The germline V gene encodes CDR1 LNHDA and CDR2 SQIVND (reference sequence). The CDR3 has 16 amino acids. The CDR3 spells CASSIAQGALGGELFF. CDR3 nucleotides: TGTGCCAGTAGTATAGCACAGGGGGCCTTAGGCGGGGAGCTGTTTTTT. The complete variable domain, with remaining parts taken from reference TRBV19 and TRBJ2-2, reads DGGITQSPKYLFRKEGQNVTLSCEQNLNHDAMYWYRQDPGQGLRLIYYSQIVNDFQKGDIAEGYSVSREKKESFPLTVTSAQKNPTAFYLCASSIAQGALGGELFFGEGSRLTVL.

The chain is built from TRBV24-1 and TRBJ2-2; 12 bases are a match to TRBD2. This CDR3 has 19 amino acids. Trimming at V came to 4 bases and at J to 0 bases, leaving 8 bases not matched to a gene. Per germline, CDR1 KGHDR and CDR2 SFDVKD. CDR3 in amino acids: CATSDQNGLAGTNTGELFF. For the CDR3, the DNA is TGTGCCACCAGTGACCAGAACGGACTAGCGGGAACGAACACCGGGGAGCTGTTTTTT.

The chain uses TRBV12-3 or TRBV12-4 and TRBJ1-3, with D hard to call. Between the trimmed V and J ends, which lost 6 bases and 5 bases, there was a span of 5 bases. The CDR3 is 11 residues long. The CDR3 spells CASRPRNTIYF. CDR3 bases: TGTGCCAGCAGACCGAGAAACACCATATATTTT.

The chain joins TRBV4-2 to TRBJ2-1; the D is unclear. The germline gives CDR1 LGHNA, CDR2 YNFKEQ. Trimming pared 0 bases from V and 9 bases from J, leaving 6 bases between. CDR3 length equals 12 residues. The CDR3: CASSQDLGEQFF. The CDR3 DNA follows: TGTGCCAGCAGCCAAGATCTCGGTGAGCAGTTCTTC.